This TCR beta chain was observed in a study of blood T cell repertoires in COVID-19 (dated by TCRdb to 2020 to 2021). Regarding the research as a whole: Samples covering the acute and convalescent phases of COVID-19 were provided by collaborators in the United States, Italy and Spain. The prospective study material was composed of cDNA or gDNA derived from T cells, B-cell-depleted T cells, or PBMCs. Deeply sampled blood TCRbeta repertoires from subjects exposed to, actively infected with, or recovered from COVID-19 were included in the dataset. A freely available public database, intended as a resource for researchers studying the immune response to SARS-CoV-2, is where the repertoires were released. The samples were drawn from two sources: the first 160 participants of the ongoing ImmuneRACE study, and fewer than 1,500 subjects contributed by 6 global collaborators. Sample metadata almost always included a de-identified subject ID, COVID-19 status, age in years and sex. Where HLA class I and class II types were available, the types were taken from metadata supplied by the sample provider, not from assay-based typing. Results and caveats for the whole study, not just this receptor: Clinical and demographic metadata were provided uncurated, with the amount varying by source and participant.

Its CDR3 holds 14 amino acids, cysteine through phenylalanine. Solely the CDR3 DNA is kept, with 42 bases framed from the first base. V sheds 0 bases and J sheds 4 bases, leaving 10 bases between their ends. The germline V gene encodes CDR1 SGDLS and CDR2 YYNGEE. As concerns this clone: The clone's antigen remains unknown. Base qualities are not at hand, and no much larger clone is one base apart.

Whole blood was collected in K2EDTA tubes by collaborating institutions according to the institutions' own protocols. For TCRbeta analysis, collaborator samples were shipped as frozen whole blood, as isolated PBMCs, or as DNA extracted from either sample type. The immunoSEQ Assay, a bias-controlled multiplex PCR, was used to amplify TCRbeta CDR3 regions from genomic DNA. Turning to the authors' computational methods: The number of nucleated cells in each sample was estimated from the amplification of reference gene primers within the assay. To quantify the absolute abundance of each unique TCRbeta CDR3 rearrangement, sequence reads were collapsed and filtered. For each sample, productive Simpson clonality was calculated as the square root of Simpson's diversity index over productive rearrangements. TCRdb mirrors the immuneACCESS table, restricted to in-frame sequences. Some clones are absent from its copies; in checked studies, under half trace to an unresolved V gene, and the reason for the others is unknown. That table is the source of V, J and clone size, and D and trimming were worked out from the DNA. In all, the sample holds roughly 170,000 clones, and about 90% of those were seen once. Clones ranked in the top ten supply around 20% of the sample.

The sequence was collected from a man aged 65 to 85 with active or convalescent COVID-19. Specimen: peripheral blood. This sequence uses TRBV9 and TRBJ1-1; the best D guess is TRBD1, with 6 bases matching. The nucleotide sequence is given as TGTGCCAGCAGCGTAGACAGGGTGCGCACTGAAGCTTTCTTT. Translated, this is CASSVDRVRTEAFF. The entire variable domain, with the stretches around the CDR3 drawn from the reference TRBV9 and TRBJ1-1 proteins, is DSGVTQTPKHLITATGQRVTLRCSPRSGDLSVYWYQQSLDQGLQFLIQYYNGEERAKGNILERFSAQQFPDLHSELNLSSLELGDSALYFCASSVDRVRTEAFFGQGTRLTVV.